These 26 T cell receptor beta chains originate from one sample sequenced in a study of CXCR3-negative and CXCR3-positive naive CD8 T cells. The antigens for these receptors are not known. The authors prepared UMI-labeled TRB cDNA libraries by 5' RACE. TCRdb derives one entry per CDR3 protein from the 5' RACE reads, leaving out DNA. With about 150,000 distinct CDR3 sequences in the sample, the ten largest clones hold nearly 0.5%. Regarding the study as a whole: CXCR3-expressing naive cells carried TRB CDR3s more hydrophobic than those of CXCR3-negative naive cells.

Material: naive CXCR3+ CD8+ T cells from blood. This sample's subset: CD45RO-CCR7+CD27+CD95- naive CD8+ T cells expressing CXCR3 (TNR3+). The receptor source for this set is a human donor in good health. Some clones in this sample may be carry-over from other donors' samples.

V usage is TRBV7-9 and J usage is TRBJ2-1. CDR1 and CDR2 (germline): SEHNR, FQNEAQ (reference sequence). The CDR3 length is 14 residues. CDR3 amino acids: CASSLGFSYNEQFF.

V and J are TRBV20-1 and TRBJ2-2; TCRdb indicates TRBD2, and absent DNA this call remains unverified. This CDR3 region has 16 residues. Germline V gene lookup returns CDR1 DFQATT and CDR2 SNEGSKA (reference sequence). CDR3 residues: CSARELAGGLIGELFF.

This chain joins TRBV27 and TRBJ2-2; the TCRdb D gene call, TRBD1, has no DNA to confirm it. The germline CDR1 and CDR2 sequences are MNHEY and SMNVEV (reference sequence). The CDR3 spans 17 residues. The CDR3 sequence is CASSLSRDRVGTGELFF.

The chain combines TRBV28 with TRBJ2-6. The CDR3 is 15 residues long. CDR1 and CDR2 from the germline V gene are MDHEN and SYDVKM. The CDR3 sequence: CASSLSVSGANVLTF.

The CDR3 spells CASSITRVPYEQYF. The J gene is TRBJ2-7, the V gene TRBV5-1; lacking DNA, the TRBD1 call made by TCRdb goes unchecked. This CDR3 comprises 14 residues. The germline V gene encodes CDR1 SGHRS and CDR2 YFSETQ. The full variable domain, completed using reference TRBV5-1 and TRBJ2-7, is KAGVTQTPRYLIKTRGQQVTLSCSPISGHRSVSWYQQTPGQGLQFLFEYFSETQRNKGNFPGRFSGRQFSNSRSEMNVSTLELGDSALYLCASSITRVPYEQYFGPGTRLTVT.

CDR3 residues: CASSTTRSGGGPETQYF. V gene TRBV12-3 or TRBV12-4 combines with J gene TRBJ2-5; TCRdb gives TRBD2 as the D gene, but with no DNA this cannot be confirmed. The CDR3 sequence is 17 residues long.

The V call is TRBV25-1, the J call TRBJ2-7. The CDR3 totals 11 residues. Per the germline V gene, CDR1 is MGHDK and CDR2 is SYGVNS. The CDR3 region is CASSEGLEQYF.

The V gene is TRBV6-2 or TRBV6-3, the J gene TRBJ2-7; TCRdb selects TRBD1, and the lack of DNA leaves this call unchecked. CDR3 length: 14 residues. Germline CDR1 MNHEY, CDR2 SVGEGT. This CDR3 reads CASSTTGASYEQYF.

This chain links TRBV12-3 or TRBV12-4 with TRBJ1-1; TCRdb names TRBD1, which stays unverified in the absence of DNA. This CDR3 spans 15 amino acids. CDR3 loop: CASSLVGRGGTEAFF.

The chain employs TRBV9 and TRBJ2-1; TCRdb reports TRBD2, a call that lacks DNA to check it against. The CDR3 loop spans 19 amino acids. CDR1 is SGDLS, CDR2 YYNGEE, per germline. CDR3 amino acids: CASSVELSGRSSTYNEQFF.

This chain links TRBV28 with TRBJ2-1; TCRdb picks TRBD1, but there is no DNA to check that call. The CDR3 is 14 residues long. Looked up from germline, CDR1 is MDHEN and CDR2 is SYDVKM. The CDR3 loop reads CAGRRAGALNEQFF.

The CDR3 loop reads CATTGGARGNHEQFF. The V call is TRBV24-1, the J call TRBJ2-1; TCRdb lists TRBD2, though no DNA is available to test this call. CDR3 size: 15 residues. Germline lookup yields CDR1 KGHDR and CDR2 SFDVKD.

The J gene is TRBJ2-3, the V gene TRBV29-1; TCRdb returns TRBD2, unconfirmable since there is no DNA. CDR1 and CDR2 (germline): SQVTM, ANQGSEA. This CDR3 region has 14 residues. This CDR3 is CSFRTSGRRDTQYF.

The chain has TRBV27 and TRBJ2-7. CDR3 length equals 15 residues. The germline CDR1 and CDR2 sequences are MNHEY and SMNVEV (reference sequence). The chain's CDR3 is CASSFESLAGYEQYF.

The rearrangement joins TRBV28 to TRBJ2-7. The germline V gene has CDR1 MDHEN and CDR2 SYDVKM. This CDR3 is 16 amino acids long. The CDR3 reads CASSFGFSFGSYEQYF.

The chain uses TRBV7-2 and TRBJ1-2. This CDR3 spans 15 amino acids. CDR1 and CDR2 (germline): SGHTA, FQGNSA. This chain's CDR3 is CASSLALRGSAGYTF.

The V and J genes are TRBV14 and TRBJ2-7; TCRdb names TRBD2, which stays unverified in the absence of DNA. Germline V CDR1 and CDR2: SGHDN, FVKESK. CDR3 length: 16 residues. The CDR3 loop reads CASSLTRAGGLGEQYF.

The rearrangement joins TRBV4-2 to TRBJ2-7. The CDR3 is made up of 11 amino acids. CDR1 and CDR2 from the germline V gene are LGHNA and YNFKEQ. The CDR3 region is CASRPTEEQYF.

V gene TRBV28 combines with J gene TRBJ1-2; TCRdb's D gene call, TRBD1, goes unchecked for lack of DNA. This CDR3 spans 13 amino acids. Germline V gene data show CDR1 as MDHEN and CDR2 as SYDVKM. The CDR3 here is CASSLIAQYGYTF.

The genes are TRBV28 and TRBJ1-6; TCRdb names TRBD1, which stays unverified in the absence of DNA. The CDR3 spans 18 residues. The germline V gene encodes CDR1 MDHEN and CDR2 SYDVKM. CDR3 sequence: CASSLRWTRTGINSPLHF.

The chain links TRBV5-1 to TRBJ1-1. CDR1 and CDR2 from the germline V gene are SGHRS and YFSETQ. CDR3 length: 14 residues. CDR3 in amino acids: CASSYDEMNTEAFF.

CDR3 protein: CASSHGPVTEAFF. V usage is TRBV4-1 and J usage is TRBJ1-1. CDR1 and CDR2 from the germline V gene are MGHRA and YSYEKL. The CDR3 consists of 13 residues.

The chain carries TRBV5-1 and TRBJ2-1; the D call of TRBD2 rests on TCRdb alone, since no DNA is present to check it. There are 16 residues in the CDR3. Germline lookup yields CDR1 SGHRS and CDR2 YFSETQ. The CDR3 is CASRSTSGGSYNEQFF.

This chain's CDR3 is CASRGTGQGDTDTQYF. The chain carries TRBV7-9 and TRBJ2-3; the D call of TRBD1 rests on TCRdb alone, since no DNA is present to check it. The CDR3 has 16 residues. From germline, CDR1 is SEHNR and CDR2 FQNEAQ (reference sequence).

This rearrangement joins TRBV27 to TRBJ2-7; there is no DNA to check the TCRdb D call of TRBD2. Per the germline V gene, CDR1 is MNHEY and CDR2 is SMNVEV (reference sequence). The CDR3 loop spans 21 amino acids. This CDR3 reads CASSLTYSRPSSRGCSCEQYF.

This rearrangement joins TRBV11-3 to TRBJ1-1. This CDR3 is built from 14 residues. In germline, CDR1 is SGHNT, CDR2 YENEEA. The CDR3 loop is CASSLDRWDTEAFF.